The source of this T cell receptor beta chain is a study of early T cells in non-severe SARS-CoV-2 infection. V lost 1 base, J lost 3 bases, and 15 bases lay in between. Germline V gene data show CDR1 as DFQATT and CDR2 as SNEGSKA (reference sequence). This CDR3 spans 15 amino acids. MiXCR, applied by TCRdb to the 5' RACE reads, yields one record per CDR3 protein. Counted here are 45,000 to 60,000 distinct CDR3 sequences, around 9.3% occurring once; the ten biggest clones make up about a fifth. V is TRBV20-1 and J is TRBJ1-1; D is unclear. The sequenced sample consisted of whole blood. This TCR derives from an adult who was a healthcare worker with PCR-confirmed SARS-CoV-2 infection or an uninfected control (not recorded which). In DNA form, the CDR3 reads TGCAGTGCTAGAGTGCCGAAGGGATTTTACACTGAAGCTTTCTTT. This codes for CSARVPKGFYTEAFF.